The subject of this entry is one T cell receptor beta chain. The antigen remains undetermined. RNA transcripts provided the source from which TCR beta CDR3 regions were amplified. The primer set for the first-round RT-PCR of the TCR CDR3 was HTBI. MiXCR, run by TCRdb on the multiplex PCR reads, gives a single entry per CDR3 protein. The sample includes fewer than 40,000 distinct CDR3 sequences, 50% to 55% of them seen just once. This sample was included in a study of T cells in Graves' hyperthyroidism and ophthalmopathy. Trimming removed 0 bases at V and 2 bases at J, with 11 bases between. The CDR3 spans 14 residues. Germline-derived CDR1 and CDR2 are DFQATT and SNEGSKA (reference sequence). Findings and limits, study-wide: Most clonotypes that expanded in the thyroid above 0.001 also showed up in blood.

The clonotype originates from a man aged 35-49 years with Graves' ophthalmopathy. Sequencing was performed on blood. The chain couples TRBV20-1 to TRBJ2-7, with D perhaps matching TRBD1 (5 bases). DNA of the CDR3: TGCAGTGCTAGAGATGAAGGGGAAACCTACGAGCAGTACTTC. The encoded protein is CSARDEGETYEQYF.